These 28 T cell receptor beta chains were all obtained from the same sample, sequenced in a study of T cells after yellow fever vaccination. MiXCR, applied by TCRdb to the 5' RACE reads, yields one record per CDR3 protein. The data show some 350,000 distinct CDR3 sequences, roughly 4% seen once. This specimen consisted of PBMCs, obtained 5 days after the yellow fever booster vaccination. Receptors were obtained from a man younger than 35 who received the YFV17D yellow fever vaccine.

The J gene is TRBJ2-7, the V gene TRBV6-5, with 10 bases fitting TRBD2. Germline V gene lookup returns CDR1 MNHEY and CDR2 SVGAGI. The CDR3 extends over 15 amino acids. With 6 bases clipped from V and 2 bases from J, the junction kept 7 bases outside the gene matches. Here the CDR3 reads CASRPLAGDPYEQYV. DNA for the CDR3: TGTGCCAGCAGACCCCTAGCGGGGGACCCCTACGAGCAGTACGTC.

This clonotype was detected only a few times. J is TRBJ2-1 and V is TRBV7-9, with 9 bases identical to TRBD2. Trimming cost V 8 bases and J 6 bases; bases outside gene matches: 5. Germline V gene lookup returns CDR1 SEHNR and CDR2 FQNEAQ (reference sequence). The CDR3 has 13 amino acids. The CDR3 nucleotides are TGTGCCAGCGGAGCGGGGGGACTCAATGAGCAGTTCTTC. As protein: CASGAGGLNEQFF. The full variable domain, with the rest looked up from reference TRBV7-9 and TRBJ2-1, is DTGVSQNPRHKITKRGQNVTFRCDPISEHNRLYWYRQTLGQGPEFLTYFQNEAQLEKSRLLSDRFSAERPKGSFSTLEIQRTEQGDSAMYLCASGAGGLNEQFFGPGTRLTVL.

This clonotype was observed a few times. This chain joins TRBV20-1 and TRBJ1-3; D gene ambiguous. Trimming stripped 5 bases from V and 2 bases from J, with 16 bases between. Germline CDR1 reads DFQATT; CDR2 reads SNEGSKA (reference sequence). This CDR3 spans 15 amino acids. CDR3 amino acids: CSALPWVPAGNTIYF. CDR3 coding DNA: TGCAGTGCTCTACCCTGGGTACCAGCTGGAAACACCATATATTTT.

The rearrangement uses TRBV6-6 and TRBJ1-2; the match to TRBD1 covers 8 bases. Germline V gives CDR1 MNHNY, CDR2 SVGAGI (reference sequence). V was clipped by 7 bases and J by 8 bases; unmatched bases: 12. The CDR3 has 14 amino acids. CDR3 in amino acids: CASIRVGQGFGYTF. Written as DNA, the CDR3 is TGTGCCAGCATCCGCGTCGGACAGGGTTTCGGCTACACCTTC.

This clonotype has at least ten counts. An end of the junction differs from the germline gene, which may be a read error. This sequence joins TRBV18 and TRBJ2-7, with 11 bases fitting TRBD1. Germline CDR1 reads KGHSH; CDR2 reads LQKENI. The CDR3 covers 11 residues. The CDR3 loop is CASSQGQGADF. CDR3 DNA: TGTGCCAGCTCACAAGGACAGGGGGCTGACTTC.

This clonotype was counted at least ten times. The chain is built from TRBV18 and TRBJ2-7; TRBD1 matches 7 bases. This CDR3 is 15 amino acids long. Per germline, CDR1 KGHSH and CDR2 LQKENI. V lost 3 bases, J lost 2 bases, and 7 bases stayed unmatched. CDR3 sequence reads: CASSPVEGATYEQYV. The CDR3 DNA reads TGTGCCAGCTCACCGGTTGAGGGGGCAACCTACGAGCAGTACGTC.

The sample holds a few counts of this clonotype. The V gene is TRBV28, the J gene TRBJ2-1, with 16 bases identical to TRBD2. This CDR3 is 19 amino acids long. The V gene end was trimmed by 2 bases and the J gene end by 4 bases; junction bases not matched to a gene: 8. Germline-derived CDR1 and CDR2 are MDHEN and SYDVKM. The CDR3 reads CASSLPRGLAGGPYNEQFF. In nucleotides, the CDR3 is TGTGCCAGCAGTTTACCCCGGGGACTAGCGGGGGGGCCGTACAATGAGCAGTTCTTC.

V usage is TRBV5-1 and J usage is TRBJ2-2, with TRBD2 identical over 9 bases. Germline CDR1 and CDR2: SGHRS and YFSETQ. The CDR3 length is 17 residues. The ends lost 4 bases at V and 5 bases at J; junction bases unmatched: 12. CDR3: CASSAGSGGQTTGELFF. In DNA form, the CDR3 reads TGCGCCAGCAGCGCCGGTAGCGGGGGCCAAACTACCGGGGAGCTGTTTTTT.

V is TRBV7-9 and J is TRBJ1-3; 7 bases match TRBD1. Germline-derived CDR1 and CDR2 are SEHNR and FQNEAQ (reference sequence). This CDR3 spans 16 amino acids. V dropped 4 bases and J dropped 6; count of bases not matched to a gene: 12. The CDR3 coding sequence is TGTGCCAGCAGCTCCGGGACAGCAAGTTTTAAAAACACCATATATTTT. The encoded protein is CASSSGTASFKNTIYF.

This clonotype was detected only a few times. The CDR3 sequence: CAWSPSVGGSQPQHF. The CDR3 nucleotides read TGTGCCTGGAGCCCCTCTGTCGGGGGCTCTCAGCCCCAGCATTTT. This chain joins TRBV30 and TRBJ1-5; tentatively, D is TRBD1 (6 bases). CDR1 and CDR2 (germline): GTSNPN, SVGIG (reference sequence). The CDR3 extends over 15 amino acids. V was clipped by 3 bases and J by 6 bases, with 18 bases between them.

Many counts were recorded for this clonotype. The V call is TRBV4-3, the J call TRBJ1-1, with D perhaps matching TRBD1 (6 bases). Per the germline V gene, CDR1 is LGHNA and CDR2 is YSLEER. The CDR3 runs 13 residues. V lost 3 bases, J lost 4 bases, and 9 bases lay in between. CDR3 nucleotide sequence: TGCGCCAGCAGCCAGCAGGGGTCCACTGAAGCTTTCTTT. Its protein is CASSQQGSTEAFF.

This clonotype was detected only a few times. This rearrangement joins TRBV18 to TRBJ1-1; possibly TRBD1 for D (5 bases). Per germline, CDR1 KGHSH and CDR2 LQKENI. V gave up 2 bases and J gave up 0 bases, with 13 bases separating them. This CDR3 comprises 16 residues. The CDR3 DNA reads TGTGCCAGCTCACCAGGAGGGACGATCATGAACACTGAAGCTTTCTTT. Amino acid sequence: CASSPGGTIMNTEAFF.

In nucleotides, the CDR3 is TGTGCCAGCAGAAGGTTAGGCCTCTCCTCTGGAAACACCATATATTTT. Translated, it gives CASRRLGLSSGNTIYF. V and J are TRBV6-5 and TRBJ1-3; D is uncertain. V lost 6 bases to trimming and J lost 0 bases, with 15 bases between them. Per germline, CDR1 MNHEY and CDR2 SVGAGI. CDR3 size: 16 residues.

This clonotype showed up many times. V is TRBV7-9 and J is TRBJ2-3; TRBD1 or TRBD2 may be the D gene (5 bases each). Looked up from germline, CDR1 is SEHNR and CDR2 is FQNEAQ (reference sequence). Trimming left V 3 bases short and J 4 bases short, with 11 bases between. CDR3 length: 14 residues. The CDR3 region is CASSFVRGADTQYF. DNA of the CDR3: TGTGCCAGCAGCTTCGTTAGGGGAGCAGATACGCAGTATTTT.

In this sample, this clonotype turned up a few times. The gene calls are TRBV12-3 or TRBV12-4 and TRBJ2-7; D might be TRBD1 (6 bases). The CDR3 is made up of 11 amino acids. Trimming took off 10 bases at V and 5 bases at J, with 12 bases between the two ends. The CDR3 nucleotides are TGTGCCACTAAGCAGGGGCACGAGCAGTACTTC. It codes for CATKQGHEQYF.

This clonotype has at least ten counts. V and J are TRBV6-5 and TRBJ2-3; 7 bases line up with TRBD1. V shed 6 bases and J 0 bases; nucleotides not matched to a gene: 3. Looked up from germline, CDR1 is MNHEY and CDR2 is SVGAGI. CDR3 length: 14 amino acids. CDR3 nucleotide sequence: TGTGCCAGCAGACAGGGGTGGAGCACAGATACGCAGTATTTT. Protein product: CASRQGWSTDTQYF.

Only a few counts were recorded for this clonotype. The J gene is TRBJ2-1, the V gene TRBV29-1, with 8 bases that match TRBD2. This CDR3 has 15 residues. The J segment lost 8 bases and the V segment lost 8 bases, leaving 17 bases of the junction unmatched. CDR1 and CDR2 from the germline V gene are SQVTM and ANQGSEA. The CDR3, as DNA: TGCAGCTCGCAGGGGCGGTCTAGCGGGTCGGATGAGCAGTTCTTC. Translated: CSSQGRSSGSDEQFF.

The chain carries TRBV4-1 and TRBJ1-3; D is unclear. This CDR3 region has 17 residues. CDR1 and CDR2 from the germline V gene are MGHRA and YSYEKL. The V end was cut by 0 bases, the J end by 0 bases, with 12 bases between. The CDR3 nucleotides are TGCGCCAGCAGCCAAGAGACATCTCCCAGCTCTGGAAACACCATATATTTT. Translated: CASSQETSPSSGNTIYF.

This clonotype was seen only a few times. V is TRBV7-2 and J is TRBJ1-1; TRBD1 might be the D (5 bases). In germline, CDR1 is SGHTA, CDR2 FQGNSA. Trimming took 3 bases from V and 0 from J, leaving 11 bases between them. The CDR3 consists of 15 residues. The CDR3: CASSFGAGMNTEAFF. CDR3 nucleotide sequence: TGTGCCAGCAGCTTCGGGGCAGGGATGAACACTGAAGCTTTCTTT.

This clonotype has a count of ten or more. The V and J genes are TRBV29-1 and TRBJ1-1; the match to TRBD1 covers 8 bases. The CDR3 consists of 16 residues. V shed 4 bases and J 4 bases; nucleotides not matched to a gene: 14. The germline CDR1 and CDR2 sequences are SQVTM and ANQGSEA. The CDR3 DNA sequence: TGCAGCGTTGGAGCCGGACAGGGACGACCAAGCACTGAAGCTTTCTTT. Translated, it gives CSVGAGQGRPSTEAFF.

In this sample, this clonotype turned up a few times. This rearrangement joins TRBV15 to TRBJ2-3; 7 bases are shared with TRBD1. The ends lost 5 bases at V and 3 bases at J; junction bases unmatched: 14. Germline V lookup: CDR1 LNHNV, CDR2 YYDKDF (reference sequence). CDR3 length: 17 residues. The CDR3, as DNA: TGTGCCACCAGCTCTCCTCCGGGGACAGAGAAAACAGATACGCAGTATTTT. This gives the protein CATSSPPGTEKTDTQYF.

The chain recombines TRBV5-6 with TRBJ2-7; the D gene could be TRBD1 or TRBD2 (5 bases each). Germline V gene lookup returns CDR1 SGHDT and CDR2 YYEEEE. CDR3 size: 13 residues. This CDR3 is CASRFSGADEQYV. DNA of the CDR3: TGTGCCAGCCGCTTCTCCGGGGCAGACGAGCAGTACGTC.

The chain employs TRBV28 and TRBJ2-7; 9 bases are shared with TRBD1. J gave up 6 bases and V 6 bases, and 6 bases lay outside the gene matches. The CDR3 runs to 13 residues. Germline CDR1 and CDR2: MDHEN and SYDVKM. For the CDR3, the DNA is TGTGCCAGCAGGGGGACAGGGTTCGGCGAGCAGTACGTC. Translated, it gives CASRGTGFGEQYV.

This clonotype has more than one count but fewer than ten. V and J are TRBV2 and TRBJ2-1; no clear D. Germline assignment: CDR1 SNHLY and CDR2 FYNNEI. The CDR3 covers 12 residues. Trimming stripped 4 bases from V and 9 bases from J, with 10 bases between. CDR3 in DNA: TGTGCCAGCAGTGTGGAGCACGGTGAGCAGTTCTTC. It specifies CASSVEHGEQFF.

In this sample, this clonotype turned up many times. The rearrangement uses TRBV7-9 and TRBJ1-5; tentatively, D is TRBD1 (5 bases). This CDR3 has 13 amino acids. CDR1 is SEHNR and CDR2 is FQNEAQ in the germline V gene (reference sequence). The ends were cut back, 5 bases at V and 7 bases at J, with 12 bases in the middle. The CDR3 DNA reads TGTGCCAGCAGCCCCCGGCGGGGGCAGCCCCAGCATTTT. Translation: CASSPRRGQPQHF.

The sample holds a few counts of this clonotype. The rearrangement joins TRBV7-2 to TRBJ2-2; D gene ambiguous. Germline-derived CDR1 and CDR2 are SGHTA and FQGNSA. V was clipped by 3 bases and J by 6 bases, with 14 bases between them. The CDR3 has 15 residues. Here the CDR3 DNA reads TGTGCCAGCAGCTTCCTTCTGAGTCCGGCCGGGGAGCTGTTTTTT. Protein product: CASSFLLSPAGELFF.

This clonotype has just a few counts. CDR3 sequence (DNA): TGCGCCAGCAGCCCGGTAGGACTGGAAGAGACCCAGTACTTC. Translation: CASSPVGLEETQYF. The chain joins TRBV5-1 to TRBJ2-5, with D perhaps TRBD2 (5 bases). This CDR3 is 14 amino acids long. V was pared by 4 bases and J by 3 bases, with 13 bases between. Germline lookup yields CDR1 SGHRS and CDR2 YFSETQ. The whole variable domain, remainder taken from reference TRBV5-1 and TRBJ2-5, is KAGVTQTPRYLIKTRGQQVTLSCSPISGHRSVSWYQQTPGQGLQFLFEYFSETQRNKGNFPGRFSGRQFSNSRSEMNVSTLELGDSALYLCASSPVGLEETQYFGPGTRLLVL.

In this sample, this clonotype turned up many times. The rearrangement joins TRBV28 to TRBJ2-4; TRBD2 might be the D (5 bases). Germline V lookup: CDR1 MDHEN, CDR2 SYDVKM. The CDR3 consists of 17 residues. The ends were cut back, 6 bases at V and 0 bases at J, with 18 bases in the middle. The CDR3 spells CASRRVGLSSAKNIQYF. CDR3 nucleotides: TGTGCCAGCAGGCGCGTCGGACTCTCCTCAGCCAAAAACATTCAGTACTTC.